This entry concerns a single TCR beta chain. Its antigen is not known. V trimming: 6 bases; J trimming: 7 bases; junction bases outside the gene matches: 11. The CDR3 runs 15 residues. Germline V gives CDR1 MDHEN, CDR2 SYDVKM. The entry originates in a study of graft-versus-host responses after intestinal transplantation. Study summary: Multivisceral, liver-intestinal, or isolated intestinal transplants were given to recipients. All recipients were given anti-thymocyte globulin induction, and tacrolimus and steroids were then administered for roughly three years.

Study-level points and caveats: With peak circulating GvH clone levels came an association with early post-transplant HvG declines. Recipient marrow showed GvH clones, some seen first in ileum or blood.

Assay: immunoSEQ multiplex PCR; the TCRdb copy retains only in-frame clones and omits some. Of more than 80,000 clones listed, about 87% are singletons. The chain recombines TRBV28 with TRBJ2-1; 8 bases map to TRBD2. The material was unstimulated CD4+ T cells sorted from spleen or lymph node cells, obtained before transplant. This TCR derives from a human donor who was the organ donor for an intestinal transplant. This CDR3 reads CASSPAGGRKNEQFF. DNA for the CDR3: TGTGCCAGCAGCCCCGCGGGAGGTAGAAAGAATGAGCAGTTCTTC.